A selection of T cell receptor beta chains follows, all from one sample in a study of blood T cell repertoires in COVID-19. TCRdb keeps only in-frame clones here, not all; method: immunoSEQ multiplex PCR. In the table there are some 220,000 clones, 80% to 90% of which are singletons. Sequencing was done on a sample of peripheral blood. The receptors shown here come from a woman older than 75 with active or convalescent COVID-19. Both conserved end residues are part of each CDR3. Fields, in order: CDR3 length, J gene, D gene, V gene, clone size, CDR3 DNA, CDR3 protein. A D gene is named only where the DNA matches it firmly. The size of a clone is reported for some rows only, either as once, few or many, or as a class for expanded clones.

16 TRBJ2-1 TRBD2 TRBV27 . TGTGCCAGCAGTTTAAGAGGTAGCGGGAACTACAATGAGCAGTTCTTC CASSLRGSGNYNEQFF
15 TRBJ1-2 TRBD1 TRBV27 . TGTGCCAGCAGACCCTTTCCCGGGACAGGGGATGGCTACACCTTC CASRPFPGTGDGYTF
15 TRBJ1-1 . TRBV5-5 . TGTGCCAGCAGCTCTGAACCGGGGGAAGGGACTGAAGCTTTCTTT CASSSEPGEGTEAFF
15 TRBJ1-6 . TRBV18 . TGTGCCAGCTACGACGGGAACTCCTACAATTCACCCCTCCACTTT CASYDGNSYNSPLHF
16 TRBJ2-1 TRBD1 TRBV4-1 few TGCGCCAGCAGCCAAGATCCGGGACAGGGGGCGGGTGAGCAGTTCTTC CASSQDPGQGAGEQFF
16 TRBJ2-7 . TRBV6-5 . TGTGCCAGCAGTTACACCTTGGCAGGGGCCGTCTACGAGCAGTACTTC CASSYTLAGAVYEQYF
15 TRBJ1-5 . TRBV27 few TGTGCCAGCAGTTTAGATAGAGTCAGCAATCAGCCCCAGCATTTT CASSLDRVSNQPQHF
22 TRBJ2-2 . TRBV10-1 . TGCGCCAGCAGTGAGGATCTTAGGCAGGGCGAGATTAGGGGGGGCAACACCGGGGAGCTGTTTTTT CASSEDLRQGEIRGGNTGELFF
17 TRBJ2-5 TRBD2 TRBV7-2 . TGTGCCAGCAGCTTAGTGGGTCTAGCGGGTGCCCGGGAGACCCAGTACTTC CASSLVGLAGARETQYF
15 TRBJ1-6 TRBD1 TRBV28 . TGTGCCAGCAGAGGGGGACAGGGTCATAATTCACCCCTCCACTTT CASRGGQGHNSPLHF
15 TRBJ2-1 . TRBV5-1 . TGCGCCAGCAGCCTCGGGGGACAGCAATGGAATGAGCAGTTCTTC CASSLGGQQWNEQFF
17 TRBJ2-3 TRBD2 TRBV7-8 . TGTGCCAGCAGCACCCGGACTAGCGGGGGGAGAACAGATACGCAGTATTTT CASSTRTSGGRTDTQYF
14 TRBJ2-7 TRBD1 TRBV15 . TGTGCCACCAGGGGGACAGGGGGCTTCTACGAGCAGTACTTC CATRGTGGFYEQYF
14 TRBJ1-3 . TRBV5-6 few TGTGCCAGCAGCTTACAGGGTGCAGGAAACACCATATATTTT CASSLQGAGNTIYF
15 TRBJ1-1 TRBD1 TRBV7-9 . TGTGCCAGCAGCCCGTGGGACAGGGCCCACACTGAAGCTTTCTTT CASSPWDRAHTEAFF
16 TRBJ1-6 TRBD1 TRBV5-1 . TGCGCCAGCAGCCCCGCGACAGGGGGCGTAAATTCACCCCTCCACTTT CASSPATGGVNSPLHF
19 TRBJ1-2 TRBD1 TRBV6-2/TRBV6-3 . TGTGCCAGCAGTTACGGAGGTGGGCCTGAGGACAGGGGCGACTATGGCTACACCTTC CASSYGGGPEDRGDYGYTF